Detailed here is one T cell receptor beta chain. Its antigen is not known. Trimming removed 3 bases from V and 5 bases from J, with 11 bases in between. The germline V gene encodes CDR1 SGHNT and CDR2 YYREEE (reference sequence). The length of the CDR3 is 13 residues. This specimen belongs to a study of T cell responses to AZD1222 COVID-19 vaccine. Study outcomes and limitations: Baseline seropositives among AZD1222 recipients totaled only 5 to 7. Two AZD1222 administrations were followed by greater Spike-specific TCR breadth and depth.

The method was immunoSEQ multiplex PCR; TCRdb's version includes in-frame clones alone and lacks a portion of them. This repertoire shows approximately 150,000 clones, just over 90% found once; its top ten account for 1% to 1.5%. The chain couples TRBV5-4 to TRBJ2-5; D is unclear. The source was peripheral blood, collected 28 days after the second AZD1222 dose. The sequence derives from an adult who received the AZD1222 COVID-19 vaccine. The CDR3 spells CASSWELEETQYF. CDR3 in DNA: TGTGCCAGCAGCTGGGAACTGGAGGAGACCCAGTACTTC.